The rows below give T cell receptor beta chains drawn from one sample of a study of CD8+ T cells in alopecia areata. Measured with immunoSEQ multiplex PCR; TCRdb has only the in-frame clones, and not every one. The sample consists of some 180,000 clones, 50% to 70% of them appearing once. Source: CD4+ T cells sorted from blood, taken at week 0. These receptors all stem from a human donor with alopecia areata. CDR3s include the opening cysteine and the closing phenylalanine or tryptophan. The order of the fields is CDR3 protein, CDR3 DNA, clone size, J gene, D gene, V gene. D genes are given only for firm matches. Clone size is given for some rows only: seen once, a few or many times, or a class if the clone is expanded.

CDR3aa: CAWSVPGHSSTDTQYF; CDR3nt: TGTGCCTGGAGTGTACCGGGCCACTCTAGCACAGATACGCAGTATTTT; abundance: .; j_gene: TRBJ2-3; d_gene: .; v_gene: TRBV30
CDR3aa: CSALTNGYTF; CDR3nt: TGCAGTGCCCTGACCAATGGCTACACCTTC; abundance: .; j_gene: TRBJ1-2; d_gene: .; v_gene: TRBV20-1
CDR3aa: CAWGTSGNQPQHF; CDR3nt: TGTGCCTGGGGAACAAGCGGCAATCAGCCCCAGCATTTT; abundance: once; j_gene: TRBJ1-5; d_gene: .; v_gene: TRBV30
CDR3aa: CASILGTMTSGANVLTF; CDR3nt: TGTGCCAGCATATTGGGGACTATGACCTCTGGGGCCAACGTCCTGACTTTC; abundance: once; j_gene: TRBJ2-6; d_gene: TRBD2; v_gene: TRBV2
CDR3aa: CASSRPDRANEKLFF; CDR3nt: TGTGCCAGCAGCCGCCCCGACAGGGCAAATGAAAAACTGTTTTTT; abundance: .; j_gene: TRBJ1-4; d_gene: TRBD1; v_gene: TRBV16
CDR3aa: CSVEVTQNTGELFF; CDR3nt: TGCAGCGTTGAAGTGACACAGAACACCGGGGAGCTGTTTTTT; abundance: few; j_gene: TRBJ2-2; d_gene: .; v_gene: TRBV29-1
CDR3aa: CASSLVVRGVEQYF; CDR3nt: TGCGCCAGCAGCTTGGTCGTCAGGGGGGTTGAGCAGTACTTC; abundance: .; j_gene: TRBJ2-7; d_gene: .; v_gene: TRBV5-1
CDR3aa: CASSQGGFSEAFF; CDR3nt: TGTGCCAGCAGCCAGGGAGGGTTTTCTGAAGCTTTCTTT; abundance: .; j_gene: TRBJ1-1; d_gene: .; v_gene: TRBV7-2
CDR3aa: CASGASGGYEQFF; CDR3nt: TGCGCCAGCGGGGCTAGCGGGGGTTATGAGCAGTTCTTC; abundance: .; j_gene: TRBJ2-1; d_gene: TRBD2; v_gene: TRBV5-1
CDR3aa: CAWTPAGLVREQFF; CDR3nt: TGTGCCTGGACCCCAGCGGGACTAGTTCGTGAGCAGTTCTTC; abundance: .; j_gene: TRBJ2-1; d_gene: TRBD2; v_gene: TRBV30
CDR3aa: CASSPATGHGYTF; CDR3nt: TGTGCCAGCTCACCAGCAACGGGCCATGGCTACACCTTC; abundance: .; j_gene: TRBJ1-2; d_gene: .; v_gene: TRBV18
CDR3aa: CAWSVLGAIARPYNEQFF; CDR3nt: TGTGCCTGGAGTGTACTGGGGGCTATTGCTCGCCCCTACAATGAGCAGTTCTTC; abundance: .; j_gene: TRBJ2-1; d_gene: .; v_gene: TRBV30
CDR3aa: CSVDSPLQVTEAFF; CDR3nt: TGCAGCGTTGATAGCCCCTTACAGGTCACTGAAGCTTTCTTT; abundance: .; j_gene: TRBJ1-1; d_gene: .; v_gene: TRBV29-1
CDR3aa: CSADRDRTDTQYF; CDR3nt: TGCAGCGCCGACAGGGACCGCACAGATACGCAGTATTTT; abundance: .; j_gene: TRBJ2-3; d_gene: TRBD1; v_gene: TRBV29-1
CDR3aa: CASSTGGNFYGYTF; CDR3nt: TGTGCCAGCAGTACGGGTGGGAACTTCTATGGCTACACCTTC; abundance: .; j_gene: TRBJ1-2; d_gene: .; v_gene: TRBV11-2
CDR3aa: CAWKGRVRDSPLHF; CDR3nt: TGTGCCTGGAAGGGCAGGGTTCGGGATTCACCCCTCCACTTT; abundance: .; j_gene: TRBJ1-6; d_gene: .; v_gene: TRBV30
CDR3aa: CATLYGQPSGGYTF; CDR3nt: TGTGCCACGCTATACGGCCAGCCCTCGGGTGGCTACACCTTC; abundance: once; j_gene: TRBJ1-2; d_gene: .; v_gene: TRBV19
CDR3aa: CASSYSLGYGYTF; CDR3nt: TGTGCCAGCAGTTACTCTTTAGGCTATGGCTACACCTTC; abundance: once; j_gene: TRBJ1-2; d_gene: .; v_gene: TRBV6-5
CDR3aa: CASSRFGQGANNSPLHF; CDR3nt: TGTGCCAGCAGCCGATTCGGACAGGGCGCCAATAATTCACCCCTCCACTTT; abundance: .; j_gene: TRBJ1-6; d_gene: TRBD1; v_gene: TRBV14
CDR3aa: CSVDWAGEAFF; CDR3nt: TGCAGCGTTGATTGGGCTGGGGAGGCTTTCTTT; abundance: once; j_gene: TRBJ1-1; d_gene: .; v_gene: TRBV29-1
CDR3aa: CASSLGQGYEQYF; CDR3nt: TGTGCCAGCAGTTTGGGACAGGGCTACGAGCAGTACTTC; abundance: .; j_gene: TRBJ2-7; d_gene: TRBD1; v_gene: TRBV6-6
CDR3aa: CASSGNSNQPQHF; CDR3nt: TGTGCCAGTAGCGGGAATAGCAATCAGCCCCAGCATTTT; abundance: .; j_gene: TRBJ1-5; d_gene: .; v_gene: TRBV19
CDR3aa: CASSVASVSGTEAFF; CDR3nt: TGTGCCAGCAGCGTAGCGTCGGTTTCGGGTACTGAAGCTTTCTTT; abundance: .; j_gene: TRBJ1-1; d_gene: .; v_gene: TRBV9
CDR3aa: CSASSAVKNNIQYF; CDR3nt: TGCAGCGCCTCGAGCGCCGTGAAGAATAACATTCAGTACTTC; abundance: few; j_gene: TRBJ2-4; d_gene: .; v_gene: TRBV29-1
CDR3aa: CASTREDTLNTEAFF; CDR3nt: TGTGCCAGCACCCGGGAGGACACACTGAACACTGAAGCTTTCTTT; abundance: .; j_gene: TRBJ1-1; d_gene: .; v_gene: TRBV28
CDR3aa: CSVGQSWDTEAFF; CDR3nt: TGCAGCGTTGGACAGTCGTGGGACACTGAAGCTTTCTTT; abundance: .; j_gene: TRBJ1-1; d_gene: .; v_gene: TRBV29-1